One and the same sample provided the 30 T cell receptor beta chains below, sequenced in a study of OX40 agonist ivuxolimab in advanced cancers. This table comes from immunoSEQ multiplex PCR, and its TCRdb copy is limited to in-frame clones, with some not included. The table includes more than 6,500 clones, approximately 71% detected once. The specimen comprised CD4+ or CD8+ T cells sorted from blood, sampled in a trial of the OX40 agonist ivuxolimab. The receptors derive from an adult with an advanced solid tumor such as melanoma, head and neck, liver or kidney cancer.

This CDR3 is CASSPGTGAYEQYF. CDR3 in DNA: TGTGCCAGCAGCCCAGGGACAGGGGCCTACGAGCAGTACTTC. The chain has TRBV5-6 and TRBJ2-7, with 10 bases fitting TRBD1. Looked up from germline, CDR1 is SGHDT and CDR2 is YYEEEE. Trimming cost V 4 bases and J 2 bases; bases outside gene matches: 3. The CDR3 has 14 amino acids.

This clone was seen a few times. V is TRBV13 and J is TRBJ1-1, with TRBD1 as a possible D gene (5 bases). Between the trimmed V and J ends, which lost 4 bases and 3 bases, there was a span of 6 bases. The CDR3 is 12 amino acids. Germline V gene data show CDR1 as PRHDT and CDR2 as FYEKMQ (reference sequence). CDR3 coding DNA: TGTGCCAGCAGCTCGGGGGACACTGAAGCTTTCTTT. Translated: CASSSGDTEAFF. The full variable domain, with the rest looked up from reference TRBV13 and TRBJ1-1, is AAGVIQSPRHLIKEKRETATLKCYPIPRHDTVYWYQQGPGQDPQFLISFYEKMQSDKGSIPDRFSAQQFSDYHSELNMSSLELGDSALYFCASSSGDTEAFFGQGTRLTVV.

V gene TRBV15 combines with J gene TRBJ2-7; no definite D call. The CDR3 extends over 14 amino acids. The V gene's germline CDR1 is LNHNV and CDR2 YYDKDF (reference sequence). Deletions cut 0 bases from V and 3 bases from J, with 9 bases between. The CDR3 nucleotides read TGTGCCACCAGCAGAGACCACGGCCACTACGAGCAGTACTTC. Its translation: CATSRDHGHYEQYF.

V gene TRBV16 combines with J gene TRBJ2-1; D gene ambiguous. CDR3 length: 12 residues. The germline V gene has CDR1 KGHSY and CDR2 FQNENV. V lost 4 bases, J lost 3 bases, and 4 bases lay in between. CDR3 in DNA: TGTGCCAGCAGCCCCCGCTACAATGAGCAGTTCTTC. This codes for CASSPRYNEQFF. The full variable domain, with the rest looked up from reference TRBV16 and TRBJ2-1, is GEEVAQTPKHLVRGEGQKAKLYCAPIKGHSYVFWYQQVLKNEFKFLISFQNENVFDETGMPKERFSAKCLPNSPCSLEIQATKLEDSAVYFCASSPRYNEQFFGPGTRLTVL.

The chain joins TRBV29-1 to TRBJ2-1; perhaps D is TRBD1 or TRBD2 (5 bases each). Germline CDR1 and CDR2: SQVTM and ANQGSEA. The CDR3 has 13 residues. V was shortened by 8 bases and J by 3 bases, with 14 bases between the two germline ends. CDR3 loop: CSTPGDHYNEQFF. CDR3 nucleotides: TGCAGCACTCCCGGGGACCACTACAATGAGCAGTTCTTC.

CDR3 bases: TGTGCCAGCAGTGACTCAGGCGGCTCGGGAACCCAGTACTTC. The encoded protein is CASSDSGGSGTQYF. This rearrangement joins TRBV6-4 to TRBJ2-5, with D possibly TRBD2 on 5 matching bases. V was shortened by 0 bases and J by 8 bases, with 13 bases between the two germline ends. The CDR3 is 14 amino acids. Germline V lookup: CDR1 MRHNA, CDR2 SNTAGT.

The chain has TRBV6-1 and TRBJ2-2; D tentatively fits TRBD1 or TRBD2 (6 bases each). CDR3 length equals 16 residues. V was clipped by 0 bases and J by 4 bases, with 12 bases between them. Germline lookup yields CDR1 MNHNS and CDR2 SASEGT. The CDR3 loop is CASSEARGLSTGELFF. Here the CDR3 DNA reads TGTGCCAGCAGTGAAGCCCGGGGGCTTAGCACCGGGGAGCTGTTTTTT.

This chain links TRBV4-2 with TRBJ2-6; D possibly corresponds to TRBD1 (6 bases). This CDR3 is built from 15 residues. The germline V gene encodes CDR1 LGHNA and CDR2 YNFKEQ. Trimming cost V 1 base and J 4 bases, with 8 bases left between them. The CDR3 nucleotides are TGTGCCAGCAGCCAAGGGGGGCTCGGGGCCAACGTCCTGACTTTC. Translation: CASSQGGLGANVLTF.

V usage is TRBV27 and J usage is TRBJ1-3; D perhaps matches TRBD1 (6 bases). Germline V gene sequence: CDR1 MNHEY, CDR2 SMNVEV (reference sequence). The CDR3 runs 11 residues. The V and J ends lost 6 bases and 10 bases respectively, with 10 bases between them. DNA for the CDR3: TGTGCCAGCAGAGGGGGGGATACCATATATTTT. Translation gives CASRGGDTIYF.

V gene TRBV7-8 combines with J gene TRBJ1-1; no firm D call. V gave up 5 bases and J gave up 1 base, with 8 bases separating them. Per the germline V gene, CDR1 is SGHVS and CDR2 is FQNEAQ. The CDR3 has 13 amino acids. In DNA, the CDR3 is TGTGCCAGCAGCCCCCACCCGAACACTGAAGCTTTCTTT. Its protein product is CASSPHPNTEAFF.

The V and J genes are TRBV5-3 and TRBJ1-2; D may be TRBD1 (6 bases). TRBV5-3 belongs to the ORF category, with a function that is uncertain. The CDR3 runs to 16 residues. Deletions cut 2 bases from V and 6 bases from J, with 20 bases between. DNA of the CDR3: TGTGCCAGAAGCTTAGGGGACAAAGATATAGGGGATGGCTACACCTTC. Amino acid sequence: CARSLGDKDIGDGYTF.

This chain uses TRBV11-1 with TRBJ2-1, with D tentatively TRBD2 (5 bases). In germline, CDR1 is SGHAT, CDR2 FQDESV (reference sequence). The V end was cut by 3 bases, the J end by 2 bases, with 5 bases between. The CDR3 has 13 amino acids. The CDR3 is CASSFGAYNEQFF. The CDR3 region has the DNA TGTGCCAGCAGCTTCGGGGCCTACAATGAGCAGTTCTTC.

The chain carries TRBV10-1 and TRBJ1-1; no firm D call. CDR3 size: 15 residues. Germline V gene lookup returns CDR1 WNHNN and CDR2 SYGVQD (reference sequence). Deletions cut 0 bases from V and 1 base from J, with 9 bases between. The CDR3 loop is CASSESAGWNTEAFF. CDR3 in DNA: TGCGCCAGCAGTGAGTCCGCCGGATGGAACACTGAAGCTTTCTTT.

The V gene is TRBV6-5, the J gene TRBJ2-1; D is unresolved. Trimming shortened V by 0 bases and J by 7 bases, and 7 bases separated the two germline ends. The CDR3 covers 13 residues. Germline-derived CDR1 and CDR2 are MNHEY and SVGAGI. This CDR3 reads CASSYSAENEQFF. CDR3 bases: TGTGCCAGCAGTTACTCGGCGGAGAATGAGCAGTTCTTC.

This clone was seen just once. The rearrangement joins TRBV27 to TRBJ1-1, with 9 bases lining up with TRBD1. With V trimmed by 5 bases and J by 0 bases, 4 bases remained unmatched. The CDR3 is 15 residues long. Looked up from germline, CDR1 is MNHEY and CDR2 is SMNVEV (reference sequence). This CDR3 reads CASSPGTGLNTEAFF. The CDR3 region has the DNA TGTGCCAGCAGTCCCGGGACAGGGTTGAACACTGAAGCTTTCTTT.

This chain connects TRBV19 to TRBJ2-7, with 9 bases that match TRBD2. The CDR3 runs to 15 residues. Germline CDR1 LNHDA, CDR2 SQIVND (reference sequence). Losses at the gene ends were 5 bases for V and 4 bases for J; bases not matched to a gene: 9. The CDR3 DNA is TGTGCCAGTAGTCCTGCTGGGACTAGCACGTACGAGCAGTACTTC. As protein: CASSPAGTSTYEQYF.

CDR3 sequence: CASSPSRKIYEQYF. For the CDR3, the DNA is TGTGCCAGCTCACCATCGCGGAAGATCTACGAGCAGTACTTC. The chain recombines TRBV18 with TRBJ2-7; D unresolved. V lost 2 bases and J lost 3, with 11 bases in between. The CDR3 has 14 residues. Germline V gene lookup returns CDR1 KGHSH and CDR2 LQKENI.

This clone has just one count. V usage is TRBV6-4 and J usage is TRBJ1-1; TRBD1 matches 7 bases. This CDR3 is built from 16 residues. The V gene end was trimmed by 5 bases and the J gene end by 1 base; junction bases not matched to a gene: 10. Germline V gene sequence: CDR1 MRHNA, CDR2 SNTAGT. The CDR3 DNA sequence: TGTGCCAGCAGTCTCTCGGCGGGACAGCAGAACACTGAAGCTTTCTTT. This encodes CASSLSAGQQNTEAFF.

This clone was counted many times. CDR3 amino acids: CASSLVATEAFF. The CDR3 DNA follows: TGTGCCAGCAGCTTAGTGGCAACCGAGGCTTTCTTT. The chain carries TRBV7-9 and TRBJ1-1; no clear D gene. V was cut by 1 base and J by 11 bases, with 11 bases left in between. This CDR3 is built from 12 residues. Germline CDR1 and CDR2: SEHNR and FQNEAQ (reference sequence).

V is TRBV6-4 and J is TRBJ2-1; the D gene is possibly TRBD1 (7 bases). The V end lost 0 bases, the J end lost 3 bases, and 12 bases lay between the germline ends. This CDR3 has 16 residues. Germline V CDR1 and CDR2: MRHNA, SNTAGT. CDR3 DNA sequence: TGTGCCAGCAGTGACTCGGGCAGGGGGGACTACAATGAGCAGTTCTTC. Amino acid sequence: CASSDSGRGDYNEQFF.

J is TRBJ2-3 and V is TRBV6-4, with 8 bases identical to TRBD2. The CDR3 has 15 amino acids. J gave up 6 bases and V 3 bases, and 8 bases lay outside the gene matches. Germline V lookup: CDR1 MRHNA, CDR2 SNTAGT. The CDR3 DNA is TGTGCCAGCAGTGAGGACGGGGGGGCCGGGGATACGCAGTATTTT. It translates to CASSEDGGAGDTQYF.

The chain links TRBV16 to TRBJ2-3; D uncertain. Germline V lookup: CDR1 KGHSY, CDR2 FQNENV. The CDR3 is 17 residues long. Between the trimmed V and J ends, which lost 4 bases and 6 bases, there was a span of 23 bases. The CDR3 DNA reads as TGTGCCAGCAGCCCCATCGCGGACGGTCCGGGTGTGGATACGCAGTATTTT. It codes for CASSPIADGPGVDTQYF.

The rearrangement uses TRBV6-6 and TRBJ2-3, with D unresolved. CDR3 length: 15 amino acids. Germline CDR1 is MNHNY and CDR2 is SVGAGI (reference sequence). V lost 2 bases, J lost 0 bases, and 9 bases lay in between. CDR3 in DNA: TGTGCCAGCAGTTACGGGTCGCCGAGCACAGATACGCAGTATTTT. Residues: CASSYGSPSTDTQYF.

This chain uses TRBV2 with TRBJ1-6; D is unclear. CDR3 length: 16 residues. V lost 2 bases and J lost 9, with 17 bases in between. Germline-derived CDR1 and CDR2 are SNHLY and FYNNEI. This CDR3 reads CASSELAPLGGSPLHF. As DNA, the CDR3 is TGTGCCAGCAGTGAATTGGCTCCCCTGGGCGGTTCACCCCTCCACTTT.

The chain has TRBV7-2 and TRBJ1-1; D not resolved. V was pared by 5 bases and J by 10 bases, with 17 bases between. From germline, CDR1 is SGHTA and CDR2 FQGNSA. The CDR3 consists of 13 residues. CDR3 residues: CASSMGGLTGAFF. The DNA of the CDR3 is TGTGCCAGCAGCATGGGCGGGTTAACGGGAGCTTTCTTT.

There are a few counts of this clone. The chain combines TRBV13 with TRBJ2-1; 10 nucleotides align to TRBD1. Unmatched junction bases numbered 6, after V lost 4 bases and J lost 9 bases. Germline-derived CDR1 and CDR2 are PRHDT and FYEKMQ (reference sequence). The CDR3 consists of 14 residues. CDR3 residues: CASSYRQGAGEQFF. The CDR3 DNA sequence: TGTGCCAGCAGCTATCGACAGGGGGCTGGTGAGCAGTTCTTC.

The chain combines TRBV7-2 with TRBJ2-7; no reliable D call. Germline CDR1 and CDR2: SGHTA and FQGNSA. The CDR3 is 15 residues long. V dropped 5 bases and J dropped 3 bases, with 17 bases sitting between them. CDR3 nucleotide sequence: TGTGCCAGCAGCGCATGGGGTACTGCTAACTACGAGCAGTACTTC. Translating gives CASSAWGTANYEQYF.

V usage is TRBV5-1 and J usage is TRBJ2-7, with D perhaps TRBD1 (5 bases). Germline V gene sequence: CDR1 SGHRS, CDR2 YFSETQ. The ends were cut back, 0 bases at V and 3 bases at J, with 7 bases in the middle. This CDR3 comprises 13 residues. DNA of the CDR3: TGCGCCAGCAGCTTGGGGGGCGGCTACGAGCAGTACTTC. Translation: CASSLGGGYEQYF.

This chain joins TRBV7-8 and TRBJ1-2; unclear D gene. This CDR3 comprises 13 residues. Germline CDR1 and CDR2: SGHVS and FQNEAQ. V lost 2 bases and J lost 6, with 10 bases in between. The CDR3 reads CASSLSGGNGYTF. For the CDR3, the DNA is TGTGCCAGCAGCTTATCAGGAGGAAATGGCTACACCTTC.

The chain uses TRBV29-1 and TRBJ1-2; maybe TRBD1 (5 bases). V was shortened by 0 bases and J by 7 bases, with 12 bases between the two germline ends. The CDR3 extends over 13 amino acids. Looked up from germline, CDR1 is SQVTM and CDR2 is ANQGSEA. The DNA of the CDR3 is TGCAGCGTTGAAGATCTTGGGGGTGGTGGCTACACCTTC. Encoded protein: CSVEDLGGGGYTF.